This is a list of T cell receptor beta chains from one sample in a study of T cell clonotyping in hematopoietic cell transplantation. Here immunoSEQ multiplex PCR was the method, and the copy in TCRdb shows in-frame clones only, minus some. This sample has roughly 9,900 clones, with almost 80% found just once. This specimen was peripheral blood mononuclear cells, taken 180 days after allogeneic stem cell transplant. The receptors come from a female patient between 50 and 60 years old who had an allogeneic stem cell transplant from a related donor, so the T cells may come from the graft donor. Some clones in this sample may be carry-over from other donors' samples. Each CDR3 is given with its conserved first and last residue. Fields, in order: D gene, J gene, clone size, V gene, CDR3 protein, CDR3 DNA. D genes are given only for firm matches. Some rows mark clone size as missing; the rest say once, few, many or name a class of expanded clone.

d_call: -; j_call: TRBJ1-5; clone_size: -; v_call: TRBV6-6; cdr3_aa: CASTRISREGQHF; cdr3_nt: TGTGCCAGCACCAGAATCTCAAGAGAAGGGCAGCATTTT
d_call: -; j_call: TRBJ2-5; clone_size: -; v_call: TRBV11-1; cdr3_aa: CASSLGRDVETQYF; cdr3_nt: TGTGCCAGCAGCTTAGGGCGGGATGTCGAGACCCAGTACTTC
d_call: -; j_call: TRBJ1-5; clone_size: -; v_call: TRBV6-5; cdr3_aa: CASCMNSNQPQHF; cdr3_nt: TGTGCCAGCTGCATGAATAGCAATCAGCCCCAGCATTTT
d_call: -; j_call: TRBJ1-5; clone_size: -; v_call: TRBV6-5; cdr3_aa: CASSYLGISQPQHF; cdr3_nt: TGTGCCAGCAGTTACTTGGGTATTAGTCAGCCCCAGCATTTT
d_call: -; j_call: TRBJ2-7; clone_size: -; v_call: TRBV5-1; cdr3_aa: CASSSGSPISYEQYF; cdr3_nt: TGCGCCAGCAGCTCGGGGTCACCAATCTCCTACGAGCAGTACTTC
d_call: -; j_call: TRBJ1-6; clone_size: -; v_call: TRBV9; cdr3_aa: CASSVEGTGSPLHF; cdr3_nt: TGTGCCAGCAGCGTAGAAGGCACGGGCTCACCCCTCCACTTT
d_call: -; j_call: TRBJ2-7; clone_size: -; v_call: TRBV28; cdr3_aa: CASSHDSVSYEQYF; cdr3_nt: TGTGCCAGCAGCCACGACAGCGTCTCCTACGAGCAGTACTTC
d_call: -; j_call: TRBJ2-2; clone_size: few; v_call: TRBV15; cdr3_aa: CATRGPQGLLTGELFF; cdr3_nt: TGTGCCACCAGGGGCCCCCAGGGATTATTAACCGGGGAGCTGTTTTTT
d_call: -; j_call: TRBJ1-4; clone_size: -; v_call: TRBV4-2; cdr3_aa: CASSLFRGEKLFF; cdr3_nt: TGTGCCAGCAGCCTCTTTAGGGGCGAAAAACTGTTTTTT
d_call: TRBD1; j_call: TRBJ2-3; clone_size: -; v_call: TRBV25-1; cdr3_aa: CASSSTGEVSDTQYF; cdr3_nt: TGTGCCAGCAGTTCGACAGGGGAAGTTTCAGATACGCAGTATTTT
d_call: -; j_call: TRBJ1-6; clone_size: -; v_call: TRBV27; cdr3_aa: CASSLYQGRGSPLHF; cdr3_nt: TGTGCCAGCAGTCTCTATCAGGGCCGGGGGTCACCCCTCCACTTT
d_call: TRBD1; j_call: TRBJ1-1; clone_size: -; v_call: TRBV28; cdr3_aa: CASSSQGRGLDTEAFF; cdr3_nt: TGTGCCAGCAGTTCCCAGGGCAGGGGGCTTGACACTGAAGCTTTCTTT
d_call: -; j_call: TRBJ1-2; clone_size: -; v_call: TRBV2; cdr3_aa: CASSEKGDNLDYGYTF; cdr3_nt: TGTGCCAGCAGTGAAAAGGGGGACAACTTAGACTATGGCTACACCTTC
d_call: -; j_call: TRBJ2-2; clone_size: once; v_call: TRBV7-2; cdr3_aa: CASSPTWAGRDTGELFF; cdr3_nt: TGTGCCAGCAGCCCCACCTGGGCGGGGCGGGACACCGGGGAGCTGTTTTTT
d_call: TRBD2; j_call: TRBJ2-7; clone_size: -; v_call: TRBV7-9; cdr3_aa: CASSPEMAGEPYEQYF; cdr3_nt: TGTGCCAGCAGCCCCGAGATGGCGGGAGAGCCGTACGAGCAGTACTTC
d_call: -; j_call: TRBJ2-7; clone_size: -; v_call: TRBV18; cdr3_aa: CASSPGTSSSYEQYF; cdr3_nt: TGTGCCAGCTCACCAGGGACGAGTAGCTCCTACGAGCAGTACTTC
d_call: -; j_call: TRBJ2-7; clone_size: -; v_call: TRBV5-4; cdr3_aa: CASSLAPTDAYEQYF; cdr3_nt: TGTGCCAGCAGCTTGGCCCCTACAGATGCCTACGAGCAGTACTTC
d_call: -; j_call: TRBJ2-5; clone_size: -; v_call: TRBV19; cdr3_aa: CASSGPVMASSIETQYF; cdr3_nt: TGTGCCAGTAGTGGCCCTGTAATGGCGAGCAGCATCGAGACCCAGTACTTC
d_call: -; j_call: TRBJ2-7; clone_size: few; v_call: TRBV19; cdr3_aa: CASSPLGGTRYEQYF; cdr3_nt: TGTGCCAGTAGCCCCCTTGGGGGGACTCGGTACGAGCAGTACTTC
d_call: -; j_call: TRBJ1-2; clone_size: -; v_call: TRBV7-2; cdr3_aa: CASSLDQANYGYTF; cdr3_nt: TGTGCCAGCAGCTTAGACCAGGCGAACTATGGCTACACCTTC
d_call: TRBD1; j_call: TRBJ1-5; clone_size: -; v_call: TRBV27; cdr3_aa: CASSGQVNQPQHF; cdr3_nt: TGTGCCAGCAGTGGACAGGTCAATCAGCCCCAGCATTTT
d_call: -; j_call: TRBJ1-2; clone_size: -; v_call: TRBV28; cdr3_aa: CASSFWRADYGYTF; cdr3_nt: TGTGCCAGCAGTTTTTGGAGGGCGGACTATGGCTACACCTTC
d_call: TRBD1; j_call: TRBJ2-7; clone_size: once; v_call: TRBV29-1; cdr3_aa: CSVEDRGGSSYEQYF; cdr3_nt: TGCAGCGTTGAAGATCGAGGGGGCAGCTCCTACGAGCAGTACTTC
d_call: -; j_call: TRBJ2-3; clone_size: -; v_call: TRBV5-1; cdr3_aa: CASSMGNGRGVADTQYF; cdr3_nt: TGCGCCAGCAGCATGGGAAACGGCAGGGGGGTCGCAGATACGCAGTATTTT
d_call: -; j_call: TRBJ2-5; clone_size: -; v_call: TRBV28; cdr3_aa: CASSSPTGWWETQYF; cdr3_nt: TGTGCCAGCAGTTCCCCGACAGGTTGGTGGGAGACCCAGTACTTC
d_call: -; j_call: TRBJ2-3; clone_size: -; v_call: TRBV7-3; cdr3_aa: CASSLTRGGASDTQYF; cdr3_nt: TGTGCCAGCAGCTTAACTAGAGGGGGGGCCTCAGATACGCAGTATTTT
d_call: -; j_call: TRBJ1-5; clone_size: -; v_call: TRBV1; cdr3_aa: CTTGGGGGPQHF; cdr3_nt: TGCACCACCGGGGGCGGGGGCGGGCCCCAGCATTTT
d_call: -; j_call: TRBJ1-5; clone_size: few; v_call: TRBV6-1; cdr3_aa: CASSETAQAQHF; cdr3_nt: TGTGCCAGCAGTGAAACGGCGCAGGCCCAGCATTTT
d_call: TRBD1; j_call: TRBJ1-2; clone_size: -; v_call: TRBV7-2; cdr3_aa: CASSLAGQGAFGYTF; cdr3_nt: TGTGCCAGCAGCTTAGCTGGGCAGGGGGCTTTTGGCTACACCTTC
d_call: -; j_call: TRBJ2-7; clone_size: -; v_call: TRBV7-2; cdr3_aa: CASSLHYGAMEQYF; cdr3_nt: TGTGCCAGCAGCCTCCACTATGGGGCGATGGAGCAGTACTTC
d_call: TRBD2; j_call: TRBJ2-3; clone_size: -; v_call: TRBV6-6; cdr3_aa: CASRGFGSGGSDTQYF; cdr3_nt: TGTGCCAGCAGGGGATTTGGTAGCGGGGGTTCAGATACGCAGTATTTT
d_call: -; j_call: TRBJ2-5; clone_size: -; v_call: TRBV19; cdr3_aa: CATSRVVQETQYF; cdr3_nt: TGTGCCACATCCAGGGTCGTCCAAGAGACCCAGTACTTC
d_call: TRBD2; j_call: TRBJ2-5; clone_size: once; v_call: TRBV9; cdr3_aa: CASSGGSGGSERETQYF; cdr3_nt: TGTGCCAGCAGCGGGGGTAGCGGGGGATCTGAGAGAGAGACCCAGTACTTC
d_call: -; j_call: TRBJ1-2; clone_size: -; v_call: TRBV11-2; cdr3_aa: CASSLETYGYTF; cdr3_nt: TGTGCCAGCAGCTTAGAAACCTATGGCTACACCTTC
d_call: -; j_call: TRBJ1-1; clone_size: -; v_call: TRBV30; cdr3_aa: CAWSLGGREAFF; cdr3_nt: TGTGCCTGGAGTTTGGGCGGTAGAGAAGCTTTCTTT
d_call: -; j_call: TRBJ2-3; clone_size: -; v_call: TRBV5-4; cdr3_aa: CASSTDSTDTQYF; cdr3_nt: TGTGCCAGCAGCACTGACAGCACAGATACGCAGTATTTT
d_call: -; j_call: TRBJ1-4; clone_size: -; v_call: TRBV6-1; cdr3_aa: CASSEALGGVEKLFF; cdr3_nt: TGTGCCAGCAGTGAAGCGCTGGGGGGCGTTGAAAAACTGTTTTTT
d_call: -; j_call: TRBJ1-6; clone_size: -; v_call: TRBV7-2; cdr3_aa: CASSLAFGRPTRPSSYNSPLHF; cdr3_nt: TGTGCCAGCAGCTTAGCATTTGGTAGGCCGACAAGGCCCAGCTCCTATAATTCACCCCTCCACTTT
d_call: TRBD1; j_call: TRBJ2-1; clone_size: -; v_call: TRBV28; cdr3_aa: CATRVTGDYNEQFF; cdr3_nt: TGTGCCACCCGAGTGACAGGGGATTACAATGAGCAGTTCTTC
d_call: TRBD1; j_call: TRBJ2-6; clone_size: -; v_call: TRBV4-2; cdr3_aa: CASSRGQGFSGANVLTF; cdr3_nt: TGTGCCAGCAGCCGGGGACAGGGATTCTCTGGGGCCAACGTCCTGACTTTC
d_call: -; j_call: TRBJ1-2; clone_size: -; v_call: TRBV27; cdr3_aa: CASSSPYQGHGYTF; cdr3_nt: TGTGCCAGCAGTTCCCCCTACCAAGGCCATGGCTACACCTTC
d_call: -; j_call: TRBJ1-1; clone_size: -; v_call: TRBV2; cdr3_aa: CASSLRGGTMNTEAFF; cdr3_nt: TGTGCCAGCAGTTTAAGGGGGGGTACGATGAACACTGAAGCTTTCTTT
d_call: -; j_call: TRBJ1-2; clone_size: once; v_call: TRBV21-1; cdr3_aa: CAAEGEITCNYGYTF; cdr3_nt: TGTGCCGCTGAGGGTGAAATAACTTGCAACTATGGCTACACCTTC
d_call: -; j_call: TRBJ1-2; clone_size: -; v_call: TRBV6-5; cdr3_aa: CASSYKGVRHGYTF; cdr3_nt: TGTGCCAGCAGTTACAAAGGCGTCCGCCATGGCTACACCTTC
d_call: -; j_call: TRBJ2-3; clone_size: -; v_call: TRBV11-2; cdr3_aa: CASSPKRRTTYTDTQYF; cdr3_nt: TGTGCCAGCAGCCCTAAGCGCCGGACTACCTACACAGATACGCAGTATTTT
d_call: TRBD2; j_call: TRBJ2-1; clone_size: -; v_call: TRBV2; cdr3_aa: CASKDSGGTSYNEQFF; cdr3_nt: TGTGCCAGCAAGGATAGCGGGGGAACCTCCTACAATGAGCAGTTCTTC
d_call: -; j_call: TRBJ1-5; clone_size: few; v_call: TRBV19; cdr3_aa: CASSRGSGQPQHF; cdr3_nt: TGTGCCAGTAGCCGGGGGTCCGGGCAGCCCCAGCATTTT
d_call: -; j_call: TRBJ2-6; clone_size: -; v_call: TRBV9; cdr3_aa: CASSVVSSGANVLTF; cdr3_nt: TGTGCCAGCAGCGTAGTCTCCTCTGGGGCCAACGTCCTGACTTTC
d_call: TRBD1; j_call: TRBJ1-6; clone_size: -; v_call: TRBV9; cdr3_aa: CASSPRDRENSPLHF; cdr3_nt: TGTGCCAGCAGCCCCCGGGACAGGGAAAATTCACCCCTCCACTTT
d_call: -; j_call: TRBJ2-3; clone_size: -; v_call: TRBV28; cdr3_aa: CASRHLGGPAGDTQYF; cdr3_nt: TGTGCCAGCAGACACCTGGGGGGGCCGGCCGGAGATACGCAGTATTTT